The 5 T cell receptor beta chains given below trace back to one sample, sequenced in a study of PD-L1 blockade in urothelial cancer. Only in-frame clones appear in the TCRdb table, and some are missing; sequencing was by immunoSEQ multiplex PCR. The sample yields 45,000 to 50,000 clones, 79% seen once. Time point meaning: pretreatment peripheral blood. Sequences were derived from PBMCs, sampled around atezolizumab (anti-PD-L1) treatment. The receptor set was obtained from a man in his 70s with urothelial cancer.

This chain links TRBV7-2 with TRBJ1-1; no clear D gene. The ends were cut back, 0 bases at V and 3 bases at J, with 5 bases in the middle. The germline gives CDR1 SGHTA, CDR2 FQGNSA. The length of the CDR3 is 13 residues. The CDR3 spells CASSLAPDTEAFF. In nucleotides, the CDR3 is TGTGCCAGCAGCTTAGCCCCAGACACTGAAGCTTTCTTT.

The CDR3 DNA sequence: TGCGCCAGCAGCCCCCAGGGCACCGGGGAGCTGTTTTTT. Its translation: CASSPQGTGELFF. The chain couples TRBV4-1 to TRBJ2-2; tentative D call: TRBD1 (5 bases). CDR1 MGHRA and CDR2 YSYEKL come from the germline V gene. Trimming pared 4 bases from V and 4 bases from J, leaving 7 bases between. The CDR3 covers 13 residues.

Remarks on this clone: Other DNA sequences within the sample encode an identical CDR3. The chain employs TRBV29-1 and TRBJ1-1, with D unresolved. The germline V gene has CDR1 SQVTM and CDR2 ANQGSEA. CDR3 length equals 12 residues. V was trimmed by 4 bases and J by 1 base, leaving 7 bases between them. The CDR3 DNA sequence: TGCAGCGTTGGATACAGGAACACTGAAGCTTTCTTT. Residues: CSVGYRNTEAFF.

The chain has TRBV23-1 and TRBJ2-7; 9 bases align to TRBD1. TRBV23-1 is filed as an ORF, its function uncertain. After removal of 2 bases from V and 1 base from J, the junction contained 6 bases not matched to a gene. The CDR3 has 16 residues. The DNA of the CDR3 is TGCGCCAGCAGTCAACCGACGGGACAGGGATCCTACGAGCAGTACTTC. It specifies CASSQPTGQGSYEQYF.

The chain combines TRBV9 with TRBJ1-4, with 9 nucleotides matching TRBD1. V was pared by 1 base and J by 8 bases, with 6 bases of the junction left unmatched. This CDR3 is built from 15 residues. Germline loops: CDR1 SGDLS, CDR2 YYNGEE. CDR3 loop: CASSVSDRGDEKLFF. CDR3 in DNA: TGTGCCAGCAGCGTATCGGACAGGGGCGACGAAAAACTGTTTTTT. Complete variable domain (other parts from reference TRBV9 and TRBJ1-4): DSGVTQTPKHLITATGQRVTLRCSPRSGDLSVYWYQQSLDQGLQFLIQYYNGEERAKGNILERFSAQQFPDLHSELNLSSLELGDSALYFCASSVSDRGDEKLFFGSGTQLSVL.